Following are 8 T cell receptor beta chains from one sample sequenced in a study of blood T cell repertoires in COVID-19. Generated by immunoSEQ multiplex PCR, the TCRdb table keeps only in-frame clones and is missing some. In the table there are around 170,000 clones, approximately 74% of which are singletons. The sequenced sample consisted of peripheral blood. These receptor sequences come from an elderly woman with acute or convalescent COVID-19.

The V call is TRBV10-3, the J call TRBJ2-1; the match to TRBD2 covers 10 bases. Trimming at V came to 4 bases and at J to 9 bases, leaving 9 bases not matched to a gene. From germline, CDR1 is ENHRY and CDR2 SYGVKD. The CDR3 is 15 amino acids. DNA for the CDR3: TGTGCCATCAGTGCCGGGAAGGCTAGCGGGAGTGAGCAGTTCTTC. It encodes CAISAGKASGSEQFF.

The chain has TRBV10-2 and TRBJ1-5; D gene ambiguous. The V gene's germline CDR1 is WSHSY and CDR2 SAAADI. The CDR3 extends over 15 amino acids. Deletions cut 3 bases from V and 7 bases from J, with 16 bases between. Here the CDR3 reads CASSDLASGRQPQHF. DNA for the CDR3: TGCGCCAGCAGTGATCTGGCTTCGGGTCGGCAGCCCCAGCATTTT.

The chain has TRBV7-6 and TRBJ2-5; D remains unclear. Deletions cut 0 bases from V and 5 bases from J, with 4 bases between. The CDR3 runs to 12 residues. Germline assignment: CDR1 SGHVS and CDR2 FNYEAQ. The CDR3 region is CASSLAEETQYF. CDR3 nucleotide sequence: TGTGCCAGCAGCTTAGCGGAGGAGACCCAGTACTTC. The variable domain in full, completed from reference TRBV7-6 and TRBJ2-5, reads GAGVSQSPRYKVTKRGQDVALRCDPISGHVSLYWYRQALGQGPEFLTYFNYEAQQDKSGLPNDRFSAERPEGSISTLTIQRTEQRDSAMYRCASSLAEETQYFGPGTRLLVL.

The chain links TRBV29-1 to TRBJ2-6; a possible D gene is TRBD1 (5 bases). V shed 5 bases and J shed 1 base, with 9 bases lying between them. CDR1 is SQVTM and CDR2 is ANQGSEA in the germline V gene. The CDR3 spans 14 residues. CDR3 sequence (DNA): TGCAGCGTTTCCGCAGGGTCTGGGGCCAACGTCCTGACTTTC. It translates to CSVSAGSGANVLTF. Supplemented by reference TRBV29-1 and TRBJ2-6, the full variable domain reads SAVISQKPSRDICQRGTSLTIQCQVDSQVTMMFWYRQQPGQSLTLIATANQGSEATYESGFVIDKFPISRPNLTFSTLTVSNMSPEDSSIYLCSVSAGSGANVLTFGAGSRLTVL.

The V call is TRBV5-1, the J call TRBJ2-3; 7 nucleotides align to TRBD1. The CDR3 sequence is 16 residues long. Germline CDR1 is SGHRS and CDR2 is YFSETQ. The junction had 12 bases not matched to a gene; V was cut back by 4 bases and J by 4 bases. CDR3 coding DNA: TGCGCCAGCAGCATTCCAGGGGGAACTGCCTCAGATACGCAGTATTTT. Its protein product is CASSIPGGTASDTQYF.

V gene TRBV18 combines with J gene TRBJ1-5; a weak D match, TRBD1 (5 bases). Per the germline V gene, CDR1 is KGHSH and CDR2 is LQKENI. CDR3 size: 14 residues. V was shortened by 5 bases and J by 4 bases, with 12 bases between the two germline ends. The CDR3 nucleotides read TGTGCCAGCTCAGGTTCGGGGGGTAATCAGCCCCAGCATTTT. It encodes CASSGSGGNQPQHF.

The J gene is TRBJ2-7, the V gene TRBV3-1 (or the pseudogene TRBV3-2), with 14 bases identical to TRBD2. Germline values: CDR1 LGHDT, CDR2 YNNKEL (reference sequence). V lost 4 bases to trimming and J lost 2 bases; unmatched junction nucleotides: 13. The length of the CDR3 is 19 residues. CDR3 in DNA: TGTGCCAGCAGCCCATTCATCCCGGGACTAGCGGGGGCGGCCTACGAGCAGTACTTC. It is translated as CASSPFIPGLAGAAYEQYF.

The chain has TRBV19 and TRBJ2-1; tentative D call: TRBD2 (6 bases). Germline assignment: CDR1 LNHDA and CDR2 SQIVND (reference sequence). The CDR3 runs to 15 residues. V shed 4 bases and J shed 0 bases, with 10 bases lying between them. The CDR3 reads CASSSRLGSYNEQFF. For the CDR3, the DNA is TGTGCCAGTAGTAGCCGACTAGGCTCCTACAATGAGCAGTTCTTC.